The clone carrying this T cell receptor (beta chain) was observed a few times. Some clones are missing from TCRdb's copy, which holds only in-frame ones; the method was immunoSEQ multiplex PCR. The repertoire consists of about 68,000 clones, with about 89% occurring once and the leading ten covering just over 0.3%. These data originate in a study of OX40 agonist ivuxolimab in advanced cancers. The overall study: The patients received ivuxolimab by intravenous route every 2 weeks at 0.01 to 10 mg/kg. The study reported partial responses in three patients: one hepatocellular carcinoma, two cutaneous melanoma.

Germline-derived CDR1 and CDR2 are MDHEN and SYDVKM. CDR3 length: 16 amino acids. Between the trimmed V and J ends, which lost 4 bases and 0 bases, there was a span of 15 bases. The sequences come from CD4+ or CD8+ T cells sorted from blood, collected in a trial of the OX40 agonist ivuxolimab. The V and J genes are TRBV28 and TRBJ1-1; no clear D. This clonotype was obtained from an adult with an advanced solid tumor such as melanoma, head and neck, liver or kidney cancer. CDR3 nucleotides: TGTGCCAGCAGTTCCGGTTGGAGGGTGGTGAACACTGAAGCTTTCTTT. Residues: CASSSGWRVVNTEAFF.